This T cell receptor (beta chain) is drawn from a study of blood T cells in healthy people across ages. This CDR3 has 12 residues. Germline assignment: CDR1 DFQATT and CDR2 SNEGSKA (reference sequence). A second PCR, run for roughly 7 to 12 cycles, used a sample-barcoded 5' primer plus a J-beta primer mix. TCRdb ran MiXCR on the 5' RACE reads and lists one entry per CDR3 protein. Of about 640,000 distinct CDR3 sequences detected, 58% appear once; the ten largest clones hold more than 35%. In its sample, this clonotype was seen once. The germline gene is not matched at one end of the junction; a read error may be the cause.

The V and J genes are TRBV20-1 and TRBJ1-2; D remains unclear. The sample taken for sequencing was blood. This receptor was taken from a man in his sixties in good health. CDR3 sequence reads: CSSRNYDYGYTF. The CDR3, as DNA: TGCAGTTCTAGAAACTACGATTATGGCTACACCTTC.